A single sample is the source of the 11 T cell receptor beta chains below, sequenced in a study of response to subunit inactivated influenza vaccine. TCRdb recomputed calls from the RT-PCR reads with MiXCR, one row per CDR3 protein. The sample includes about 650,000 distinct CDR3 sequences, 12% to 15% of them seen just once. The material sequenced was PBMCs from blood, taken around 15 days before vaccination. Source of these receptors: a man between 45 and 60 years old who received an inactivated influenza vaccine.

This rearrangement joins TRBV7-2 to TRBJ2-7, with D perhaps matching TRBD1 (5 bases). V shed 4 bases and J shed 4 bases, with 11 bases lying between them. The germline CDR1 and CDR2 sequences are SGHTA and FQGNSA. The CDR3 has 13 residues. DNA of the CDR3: TGTGCCAGCAGCTCCCAGGGTCGGTACGAGCAGTACTTC. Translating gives CASSSQGRYEQYF.

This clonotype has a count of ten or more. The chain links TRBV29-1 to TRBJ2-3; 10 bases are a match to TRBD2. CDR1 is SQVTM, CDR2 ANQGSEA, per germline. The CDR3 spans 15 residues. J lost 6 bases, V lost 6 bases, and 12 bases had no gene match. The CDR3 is CSVAKLAGFTDTQYF. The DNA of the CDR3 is TGCAGCGTGGCAAAACTAGCGGGATTTACGGATACGCAGTATTTT.

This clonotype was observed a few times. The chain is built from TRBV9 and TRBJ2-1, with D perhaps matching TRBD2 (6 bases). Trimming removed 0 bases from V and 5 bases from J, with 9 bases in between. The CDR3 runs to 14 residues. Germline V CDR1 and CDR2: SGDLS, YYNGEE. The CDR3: CASSVGGGHNEQFF. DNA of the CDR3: TGTGCCAGCAGCGTAGGAGGAGGGCACAATGAGCAGTTCTTC.

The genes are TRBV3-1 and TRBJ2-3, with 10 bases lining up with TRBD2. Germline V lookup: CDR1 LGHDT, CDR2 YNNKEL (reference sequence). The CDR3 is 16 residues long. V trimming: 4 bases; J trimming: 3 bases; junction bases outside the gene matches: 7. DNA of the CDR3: TGTGCCAGCAGCCTGCTAGCGGGGGTAGGGACAGATACGCAGTATTTT. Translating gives CASSLLAGVGTDTQYF.

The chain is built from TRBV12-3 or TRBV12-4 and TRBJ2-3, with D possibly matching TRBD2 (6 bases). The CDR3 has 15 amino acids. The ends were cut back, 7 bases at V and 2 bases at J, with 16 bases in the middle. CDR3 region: CASTKGGTLTDTQYF. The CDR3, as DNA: TGTGCCAGCACCAAAGGAGGGACCCTCACAGATACGCAGTATTTT.

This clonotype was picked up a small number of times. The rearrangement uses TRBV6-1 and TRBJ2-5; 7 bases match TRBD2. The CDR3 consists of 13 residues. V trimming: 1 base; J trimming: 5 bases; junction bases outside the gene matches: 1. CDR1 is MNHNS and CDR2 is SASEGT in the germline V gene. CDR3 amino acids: CASSEVSGETQYF. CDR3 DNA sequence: TGTGCCAGCAGTGAAGTTAGCGGGGAGACCCAGTACTTC.

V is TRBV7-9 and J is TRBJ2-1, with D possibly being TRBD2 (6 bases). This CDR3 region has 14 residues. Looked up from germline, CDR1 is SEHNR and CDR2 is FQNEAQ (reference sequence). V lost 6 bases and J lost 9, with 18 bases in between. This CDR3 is CASSQWGVRGEQFF. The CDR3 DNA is TGTGCCAGCAGTCAGTGGGGGGTGCGAGGTGAGCAGTTCTTC. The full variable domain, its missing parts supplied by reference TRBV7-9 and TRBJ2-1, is DTGVSQNPRHKITKRGQNVTFRCDPISEHNRLYWYRQTLGQGPEFLTYFQNEAQLEKSRLLSDRFSAERPKGSFSTLEIQRTEQGDSAMYLCASSQWGVRGEQFFGPGTRLTVL.

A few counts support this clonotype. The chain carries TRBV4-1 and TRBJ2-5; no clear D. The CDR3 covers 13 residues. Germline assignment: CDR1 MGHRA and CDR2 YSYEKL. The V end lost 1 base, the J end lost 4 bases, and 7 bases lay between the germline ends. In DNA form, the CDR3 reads TGCGCCAGCAGCCAAGGCAACCTAGAGACCCAGTACTTC. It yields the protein CASSQGNLETQYF.

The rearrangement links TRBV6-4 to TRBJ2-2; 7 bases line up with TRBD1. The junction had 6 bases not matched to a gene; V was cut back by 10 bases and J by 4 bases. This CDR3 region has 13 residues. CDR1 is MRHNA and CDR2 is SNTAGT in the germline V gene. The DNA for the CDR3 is TGTGCCATCCAGGGGGACAGCACCGGGGAGCTGTTTTTT. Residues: CAIQGDSTGELFF.

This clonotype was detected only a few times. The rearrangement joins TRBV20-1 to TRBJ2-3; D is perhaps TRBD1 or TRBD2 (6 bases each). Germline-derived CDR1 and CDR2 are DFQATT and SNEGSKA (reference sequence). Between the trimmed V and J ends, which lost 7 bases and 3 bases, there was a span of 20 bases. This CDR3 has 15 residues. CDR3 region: CSVGDTTGGTDTQYF. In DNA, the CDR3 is TGCAGTGTGGGGGACACCACCGGAGGGACAGATACGCAGTATTTT.

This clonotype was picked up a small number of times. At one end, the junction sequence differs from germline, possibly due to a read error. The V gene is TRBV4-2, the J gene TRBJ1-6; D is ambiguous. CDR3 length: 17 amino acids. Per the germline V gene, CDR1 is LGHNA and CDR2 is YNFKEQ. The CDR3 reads CASRQDYPRSDNSPLHF. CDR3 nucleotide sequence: TGTGCCAGCAGACAAGATTACCCCAGATCGGATAATTCACCCCTCCACTTT.